This TCR beta chain was identified in a study of blood T cell repertoires in COVID-19. Study information: Samples came from the United States, Italy and Spain, spanning acute and convalescent COVID-19. PBMCs, B-cell-depleted T cells, or T cells provided the cDNA or gDNA that made up the material.

This clone is judged medium-sized (0.01 to 0.1%). As originally analysed: Counts of nucleated cells, estimated from reference gene primer amplification, were obtained. Generated by immunoSEQ multiplex PCR, the TCRdb table keeps only in-frame clones and is missing some. V, J and clone size derive from that table, while D and trimming were established from the DNA sequence. The sample records some 41,000 clones, around 93% being singletons. This CDR3 contains 16 residues. Per the germline V gene, CDR1 is MNHEY and CDR2 is SVGEGT. V shed 5 bases and J 1 base; nucleotides not matched to a gene: 9. What was sequenced was peripheral blood. The sequence came from a woman aged 25 to 45 in a cohort sampled during active COVID-19. The V call is TRBV6-2 or TRBV6-3, the J call TRBJ2-7, with 9 positions matching TRBD2. For the CDR3, the DNA is TGTGCCAGCAGTCCACTGAGGCTAGCGGGATCCTACGAGCAGTACTTC. Its protein product is CASSPLRLAGSYEQYF.